This T cell receptor beta chain came from a study of T cells after yellow fever vaccination. This clonotype was counted between two and nine times. Germline V CDR1 and CDR2: SGHRS, YFSETQ. The V end was cut by 7 bases, the J end by 2 bases, with 8 bases between. The CDR3 sequence is 12 residues long. TCRdb passed the 5' RACE reads through MiXCR, listing each CDR3 protein once. The table includes approximately 300,000 distinct CDR3 sequences, roughly 9.4% detected once. Sequenced material: PBMCs, taken on the day of the first yellow fever vaccination. The V call is TRBV5-1, the J call TRBJ2-3, with TRBD2 as a possible D gene (5 bases). The clonotype originates from a man between 18 and 35 years old who received the YFV17D yellow fever vaccine. CDR3 protein: CASQLVTDTQYF. The CDR3 bases are TGCGCCAGCCAACTAGTCACAGATACGCAGTATTTT.